Listed here are 10 T cell receptor beta chains from one sample, sequenced in a study of graft-versus-host responses after intestinal transplantation. TCRdb keeps only in-frame clones here, not all; method: immunoSEQ multiplex PCR. The table includes around 50,000 clones, about 81% detected once. These receptors are not linked to any known antigen. The source material was unstimulated CD4+ T cells sorted from spleen or lymph node cells, sampled before transplant. All receptors derive from a human donor who was the organ donor for an intestinal transplant.

This clone was counted a few times. The V call is TRBV5-8, the J call TRBJ2-3; 9 nucleotides match TRBD2. There are 15 residues in the CDR3. The V and J ends lost 4 bases and 8 bases, in that order; junction bases with no gene match: 11. Germline V gives CDR1 SGHTS, CDR2 YDEGEE. DNA of the CDR3: TGTGCCAGCAGCCTCGGGGAGGCGGGGGGGCGTACGCAGTATTTT. Residues: CASSLGEAGGRTQYF.

This clone was observed once. The chain employs TRBV7-6 and TRBJ1-1; D remains ambiguous. V shed 5 bases and J shed 3 bases, with 10 bases lying between them. The CDR3 runs to 13 residues. Per the germline V gene, CDR1 is SGHVS and CDR2 is FNYEAQ. CDR3 nucleotides: TGTGCCAGCAGCCAAAACACGTACACTGAAGCTTTCTTT. This translates into CASSQNTYTEAFF.

This clone has a handful of counts. This same CDR3 is encoded by further DNA sequences in the sample. This rearrangement joins TRBV18 to TRBJ2-3, with 7 positions matching TRBD2. Germline CDR1 and CDR2: KGHSH and LQKENI. The CDR3 extends over 16 amino acids. V lost 0 bases to trimming and J lost 2 bases; unmatched junction nucleotides: 5. Here the CDR3 reads CASSPPGGGLTDTQYF. The CDR3 DNA reads as TGTGCCAGCTCACCACCGGGGGGGGGTCTCACAGATACGCAGTATTTT.

The chain uses TRBV12-5 and TRBJ2-7; unclear D gene. Germline V gene lookup returns CDR1 LGHNT and CDR2 FRNRAP. This CDR3 region has 12 residues. Trimming shortened V by 2 bases and J by 4 bases, and 6 bases separated the two germline ends. The CDR3 protein is CASGLPTYEQYF. The CDR3 DNA follows: TGTGCTAGTGGTTTGCCCACTTACGAGCAGTACTTC.

This clone was seen only once. The V call is TRBV9, the J call TRBJ2-1, with 7 bases lining up with TRBD2. Trimming at V came to 6 bases and at J to 7 bases, leaving 13 bases not matched to a gene. CDR1 is SGDLS, CDR2 YYNGEE, per germline. The CDR3 is 15 amino acids. This chain's CDR3 is CASNLGGTLENEQFF. The CDR3 nucleotides are TGTGCCAGCAACCTGGGAGGGACCCTAGAGAATGAGCAGTTCTTC.

The J gene is TRBJ2-7, the V gene TRBV10-3; 8 bases map to TRBD1. This CDR3 contains 13 residues. Germline CDR1 is ENHRY and CDR2 is SYGVKD. With 4 bases clipped from V and 2 bases from J, the junction kept 1 base outside the gene matches. CDR3 loop: CAISGGQAYEQYF. The CDR3 region has the DNA TGTGCCATCAGTGGGGGACAGGCCTACGAGCAGTACTTC.

The V gene is TRBV7-9, the J gene TRBJ1-2; TRBD1 is a possible D gene (6 bases). V was clipped by 5 bases and J by 8 bases, with 15 bases between them. CDR1 and CDR2 (germline): SEHNR, FQNEAQ (reference sequence). This CDR3 region has 13 residues. CDR3 bases: TGTGCCAGCAGCCGGGACACCCCGGGGGGCTACACCTTC. It yields the protein CASSRDTPGGYTF.

The rearrangement joins TRBV4-1 to TRBJ1-1; TRBD1 might be the D (5 bases). Germline V lookup: CDR1 MGHRA, CDR2 YSYEKL. This CDR3 comprises 14 residues. The V end was cut by 1 base, the J end by 1 base, with 7 bases between. CDR3 in amino acids: CASSQVDRNTEAFF. DNA for the CDR3: TGCGCCAGCAGCCAAGTCGACAGGAACACTGAAGCTTTCTTT.

The gene calls are TRBV4-1 and TRBJ2-3, with 11 bases that match TRBD2. Per germline, CDR1 MGHRA and CDR2 YSYEKL. V shed 3 bases and J 11 bases; nucleotides not matched to a gene: 4. The CDR3 covers 13 residues. The CDR3, as DNA: TGCGCCAGCAGCCAGGGTACTAGCGGGGGGCAGTATTTT. Its protein product is CASSQGTSGGQYF.

This chain joins TRBV7-2 and TRBJ1-2; D may be TRBD1 (6 bases). CDR1 and CDR2 (germline): SGHTA, FQGNSA. CDR3 length: 18 residues. V shed 1 base and J shed 4 bases, with 22 bases lying between them. CDR3 in DNA: TGTGCCAGCAGCTTAGTGGCTCCGTCCAACAGGGAGATCTATGGCTACACCTTC. Its protein product is CASSLVAPSNREIYGYTF.